These T cell receptor beta chains were read from a single sample in a study of T cells in Graves' hyperthyroidism and ophthalmopathy. TCRdb reanalysed the multiplex PCR reads using MiXCR and keeps one entry per CDR3 protein. The sample gives hundreds of thousands of distinct CDR3 sequences, about a fifth of which show up once; about 3.5% is in the top ten. The sequenced sample was blood. These receptors came from a woman aged 18 to 35 with Graves' hyperthyroidism. CDR3s include the opening cysteine and the closing phenylalanine or tryptophan. The D gene is left open where the match is weak. The size of a clone is reported for some rows only, either as once, few or many, or as a class for expanded clones.

d_gene: -; abundance: -; j_gene: TRBJ2-7; v_gene: TRBV7-8; CDR3aa: CASSFGIWGYEQYF; CDR3nt: TGTGCCAGCAGCTTCGGAATTTGGGGCTACGAGCAGTACTTC
d_gene: -; abundance: -; j_gene: TRBJ2-2; v_gene: TRBV20-1; CDR3aa: CSARVDSNTGELFF; CDR3nt: TGCAGTGCTAGGGTGGACTCGAACACCGGGGAGCTGTTTTTT
d_gene: -; abundance: many; j_gene: TRBJ2-7; v_gene: TRBV4-2; CDR3aa: CASSQSSLPTPYEQYF; CDR3nt: TGTGCCAGCAGCCAATCAAGTCTACCTACCCCCTACGAGCAGTACTTC
d_gene: -; abundance: many; j_gene: TRBJ1-1; v_gene: TRBV12-3/TRBV12-4; CDR3aa: CASSNTTGSTEAFF; CDR3nt: TGTGCCAGCAGCAATACGACAGGAAGCACTGAAGCTTTCTTT
d_gene: TRBD2; abundance: few; j_gene: TRBJ2-5; v_gene: TRBV28; CDR3aa: CASSFPESGGNKETQYF; CDR3nt: TGTGCCAGCAGTTTTCCGGAGAGCGGGGGGAATAAAGAGACCCAGTACTTC
d_gene: TRBD2; abundance: many; j_gene: TRBJ2-5; v_gene: TRBV20-1; CDR3aa: CSASGGAALETQYF; CDR3nt: TGCAGTGCTAGCGGGGGGGCAGCATTGGAGACCCAGTACTTC
d_gene: -; abundance: many; j_gene: TRBJ1-1; v_gene: TRBV15; CDR3aa: CATSGGSYTEAFF; CDR3nt: TGTGCCACCAGCGGGGGATCATACACTGAAGCTTTCTTT
d_gene: TRBD1; abundance: -; j_gene: TRBJ1-2; v_gene: TRBV15; CDR3aa: CATSPRTGSHGYTF; CDR3nt: TGTGCCACCAGCCCCCGGACAGGGAGTCATGGCTACACCTTC
d_gene: TRBD1; abundance: -; j_gene: TRBJ2-7; v_gene: TRBV7-9; CDR3aa: CASEGTGSYEQYF; CDR3nt: TGTGCCAGCGAGGGGACAGGGTCCTACGAGCAGTACTTC
d_gene: -; abundance: many; j_gene: TRBJ1-1; v_gene: TRBV14; CDR3aa: CASSQAAGKASF; CDR3nt: TGTGCCAGCAGCCAGGCGGCAGGGAAAGCTTCCTTT
d_gene: -; abundance: many; j_gene: TRBJ1-3; v_gene: TRBV6-5; CDR3aa: CASSYPVGSGNTIYF; CDR3nt: TGTGCCAGCAGTTACCCGGTGGGCTCTGGAAACACCATATATTTT
d_gene: -; abundance: -; j_gene: TRBJ2-7; v_gene: TRBV2; CDR3aa: CASSPGAGSTRFYEQYF; CDR3nt: TGTGCCAGCAGTCCCGGGGCAGGGAGTACGCGGTTCTACGAGCAGTACTTC
d_gene: -; abundance: -; j_gene: TRBJ2-7; v_gene: TRBV3-1; CDR3aa: CASSQLSGPQYF; CDR3nt: TGTGCCAGCAGCCAACTGTCGGGGCCGCAGTACTTC
d_gene: TRBD1; abundance: -; j_gene: TRBJ1-2; v_gene: TRBV2; CDR3aa: CASSERQGGGYTF; CDR3nt: TGTGCCAGCAGTGAAAGACAGGGTGGTGGCTACACCTTC
d_gene: TRBD1; abundance: few; j_gene: TRBJ2-3; v_gene: TRBV7-3; CDR3aa: CASSTGTGADTQYF; CDR3nt: TGTGCCAGCAGTACCGGGACAGGGGCAGATACGCAGTATTTT
d_gene: -; abundance: -; j_gene: TRBJ2-2; v_gene: TRBV11-2; CDR3aa: CASSPGSCFF; CDR3nt: -
d_gene: -; abundance: many; j_gene: TRBJ1-1; v_gene: TRBV30; CDR3aa: CAWSVSSSLPTEAFF; CDR3nt: TGTGCCTGGAGTGTCAGTTCTTCCCTTCCAACAGAAGCTTTCTTT
d_gene: -; abundance: many; j_gene: TRBJ1-1; v_gene: TRBV4-1; CDR3aa: CASSPGPADTEAFF; CDR3nt: TGCGCCAGCAGCCCGGGACCGGCGGACACTGAAGCTTTCTTT
d_gene: TRBD2; abundance: many; j_gene: TRBJ2-5; v_gene: TRBV7-2; CDR3aa: CASSFSGGNQETQYF; CDR3nt: TGTGCCAGCAGCTTTAGCGGGGGAAACCAAGAGACCCAGTACTTC
d_gene: -; abundance: many; j_gene: TRBJ1-1; v_gene: TRBV6-5; CDR3aa: CASSSREGGTEAFF; CDR3nt: TGTGCCAGCAGTTCGCGGGAAGGCGGCACTGAAGCTTTCTTT
d_gene: TRBD1; abundance: -; j_gene: TRBJ1-2; v_gene: TRBV6-4; CDR3aa: CASSETGDGNYGYTF; CDR3nt: TGTGCCAGCAGTGAGACAGGGGATGGGAACTATGGCTACACCTTC
d_gene: -; abundance: many; j_gene: TRBJ2-7; v_gene: TRBV6-2/TRBV6-3; CDR3aa: CASSYSFLRGRTYEQYF; CDR3nt: TGTGCCAGCAGTTACTCTTTCCTCCGGGGTAGAACCTACGAGCAGTACTTC
d_gene: -; abundance: many; j_gene: TRBJ1-5; v_gene: TRBV19; CDR3aa: CASSMVGQGRNQPQHF; CDR3nt: TGTGCCAGTAGTATGGTCGGGCAGGGACGCAATCAGCCCCAGCATTTT
d_gene: -; abundance: few; j_gene: TRBJ1-2; v_gene: TRBV4-1; CDR3aa: CASSQPPKVTRYTF; CDR3nt: TGCGCCAGCAGCCAGCCTCCAAAGGTCACTCGCTACACCTTC
d_gene: -; abundance: -; j_gene: TRBJ2-7; v_gene: TRBV18; CDR3aa: CASSPPVSDEQYF; CDR3nt: TGTGCCAGCTCACCACCGGTCAGCGACGAGCAGTACTTC
d_gene: TRBD1; abundance: many; j_gene: TRBJ2-5; v_gene: TRBV28; CDR3aa: CASSRGTGDGTQYF; CDR3nt: TGTGCCAGCAGCCGTGGGACAGGGGATGGGACCCAGTACTTC
d_gene: TRBD2; abundance: many; j_gene: TRBJ2-7; v_gene: TRBV5-1; CDR3aa: CASSVRSSGVYEQYF; CDR3nt: TGCGCCAGCAGCGTACGATCTAGCGGGGTATACGAGCAGTACTTC
d_gene: -; abundance: -; j_gene: TRBJ1-5; v_gene: TRBV19; CDR3aa: CASSIVAGNEQPQHF; CDR3nt: TGTGCCAGTAGTATAGTCGCAGGGAACGAACAGCCCCAGCATTTT
d_gene: -; abundance: many; j_gene: TRBJ2-7; v_gene: TRBV2; CDR3aa: CASSPGTFYEQYF; CDR3nt: TGTGCCAGCAGTCCCGGGACGTTCTACGAGCAGTACTTC
d_gene: -; abundance: -; j_gene: TRBJ2-7; v_gene: TRBV20-1; CDR3aa: CSARSSENYEQYF; CDR3nt: TGCAGTGCTAGATCCTCCGAAAACTACGAGCAGTACTTC
d_gene: TRBD2; abundance: many; j_gene: TRBJ2-2; v_gene: TRBV2; CDR3aa: CASRERLASNTGELFF; CDR3nt: TGTGCCAGCAGAGAAAGACTAGCCTCAAACACCGGGGAGCTGTTTTTT
d_gene: -; abundance: many; j_gene: TRBJ1-5; v_gene: TRBV27; CDR3aa: CASRPGTNQPQHF; CDR3nt: TGTGCCAGCAGGCCGGGAACTAATCAGCCCCAGCATTTT
d_gene: -; abundance: many; j_gene: TRBJ1-1; v_gene: TRBV7-3; CDR3aa: CASSVQGGFAEAFF; CDR3nt: TGTGCCAGCAGCGTACAGGGTGGGTTCGCTGAAGCTTTCTTT
d_gene: TRBD2; abundance: few; j_gene: TRBJ2-5; v_gene: TRBV5-1; CDR3aa: CASSLGLLAGAQETQYF; CDR3nt: TGCGCCAGCAGCTTGGGCCTACTAGCGGGGGCACAAGAGACCCAGTACTTC
d_gene: TRBD1; abundance: -; j_gene: TRBJ2-7; v_gene: TRBV6-1; CDR3aa: CASSKPGQGVPEQYF; CDR3nt: TGTGCCAGCAGTAAACCGGGACAGGGAGTACCCGAGCAGTACTTC
d_gene: -; abundance: many; j_gene: TRBJ2-7; v_gene: TRBV11-2; CDR3aa: CASSLSATSSYEQYF; CDR3nt: TGTGCCAGCAGCTTATCTGCTACCAGCTCCTACGAGCAGTACTTC
d_gene: TRBD1; abundance: many; j_gene: TRBJ1-2; v_gene: TRBV5-1; CDR3aa: CASSLGWDSLYTF; CDR3nt: TGCGCCAGCAGCCTAGGATGGGACAGCCTTTATACCTTC
d_gene: TRBD1; abundance: many; j_gene: TRBJ1-2; v_gene: TRBV6-2/TRBV6-3; CDR3aa: CASSSLRAGGENYGYTF; CDR3nt: TGTGCCAGCAGTTCCCTAAGGGCAGGGGGCGAGAACTATGGCTACACCTTC
d_gene: -; abundance: -; j_gene: TRBJ2-3; v_gene: TRBV12-3/TRBV12-4; CDR3aa: CASSTGADTQYF; CDR3nt: TGTGCCAGCAGTACCGGGGCAGATACGCAGTATTTT
d_gene: TRBD1; abundance: many; j_gene: TRBJ1-6; v_gene: TRBV7-6; CDR3aa: CASSLEQGNSPLHF; CDR3nt: TGTGCCAGCAGCTTAGAACAGGGGAATTCACCCCTCCACTTT
d_gene: -; abundance: -; j_gene: TRBJ2-2; v_gene: TRBV5-1; CDR3aa: CASTFAAGTTGELFF; CDR3nt: TGCGCCAGCACCTTTGCCGCCGGAACTACCGGGGAGCTGTTTTTT